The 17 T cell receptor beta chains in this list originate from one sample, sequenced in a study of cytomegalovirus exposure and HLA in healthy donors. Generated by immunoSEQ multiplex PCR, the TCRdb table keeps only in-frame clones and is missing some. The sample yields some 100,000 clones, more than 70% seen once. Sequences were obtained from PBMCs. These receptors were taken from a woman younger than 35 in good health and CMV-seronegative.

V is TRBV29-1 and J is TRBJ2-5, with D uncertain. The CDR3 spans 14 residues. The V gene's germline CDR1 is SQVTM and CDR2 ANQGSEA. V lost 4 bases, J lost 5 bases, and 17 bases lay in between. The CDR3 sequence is CSVVSRWQRETQYF. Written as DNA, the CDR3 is TGCAGCGTTGTAAGCAGGTGGCAAAGGGAGACCCAGTACTTC. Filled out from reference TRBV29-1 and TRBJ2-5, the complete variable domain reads SAVISQKPSRDICQRGTSLTIQCQVDSQVTMMFWYRQQPGQSLTLIATANQGSEATYESGFVIDKFPISRPNLTFSTLTVSNMSPEDSSIYLCSVVSRWQRETQYFGPGTRLLVL.

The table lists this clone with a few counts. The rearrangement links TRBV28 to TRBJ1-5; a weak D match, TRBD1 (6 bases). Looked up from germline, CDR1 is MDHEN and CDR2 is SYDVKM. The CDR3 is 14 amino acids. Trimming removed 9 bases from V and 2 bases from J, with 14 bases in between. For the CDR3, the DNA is TGTGCCAGTCGGGACATCTGGGGCAATCAGCCCCAGCATTTT. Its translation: CASRDIWGNQPQHF.

The CDR3 coding sequence is TGTGCCAGCAGCTTAATGACTCCCTACAATGAGCAGTTCTTC. Its translation: CASSLMTPYNEQFF. This chain joins TRBV13 and TRBJ2-1; no firm D call. The CDR3 is 14 residues long. CDR1 and CDR2 (germline): PRHDT, FYEKMQ (reference sequence). Trimming pared 2 bases from V and 2 bases from J, leaving 7 bases between.

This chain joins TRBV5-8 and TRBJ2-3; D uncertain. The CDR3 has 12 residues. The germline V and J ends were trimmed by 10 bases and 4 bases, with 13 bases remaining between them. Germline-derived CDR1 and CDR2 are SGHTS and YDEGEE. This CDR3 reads CAGNRDPDTQYF. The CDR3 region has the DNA TGTGCCGGAAACAGAGACCCAGATACGCAGTATTTT.

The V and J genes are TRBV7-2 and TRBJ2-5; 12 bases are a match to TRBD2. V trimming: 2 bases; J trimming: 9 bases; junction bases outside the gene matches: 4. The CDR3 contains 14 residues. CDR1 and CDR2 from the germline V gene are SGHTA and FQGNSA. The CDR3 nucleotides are TGTGCCAGCAGCTTATCTAGCGGGGGGGAGGCCCAGTACTTC. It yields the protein CASSLSSGGEAQYF.

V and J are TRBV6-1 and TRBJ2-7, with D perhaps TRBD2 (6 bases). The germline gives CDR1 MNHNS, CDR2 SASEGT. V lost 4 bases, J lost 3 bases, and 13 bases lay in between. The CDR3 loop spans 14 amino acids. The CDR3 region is CASSVVGGDYEQYF. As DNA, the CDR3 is TGTGCCAGCAGTGTAGTGGGGGGTGACTACGAGCAGTACTTC.

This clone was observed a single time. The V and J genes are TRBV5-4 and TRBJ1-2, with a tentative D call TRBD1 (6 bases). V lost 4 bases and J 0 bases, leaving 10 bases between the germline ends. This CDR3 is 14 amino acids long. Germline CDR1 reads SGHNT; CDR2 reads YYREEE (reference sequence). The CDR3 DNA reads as TGTGCCAGCAGCCGAAGGGACACTAACTATGGCTACACCTTC. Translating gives CASSRRDTNYGYTF.

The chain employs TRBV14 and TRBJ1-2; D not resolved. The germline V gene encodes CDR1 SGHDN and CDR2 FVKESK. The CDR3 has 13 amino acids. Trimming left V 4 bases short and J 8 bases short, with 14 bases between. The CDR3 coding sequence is TGTGCCAGCAGCCGGGAGGTAACGGGGGGCTACACCTTC. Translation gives CASSREVTGGYTF.

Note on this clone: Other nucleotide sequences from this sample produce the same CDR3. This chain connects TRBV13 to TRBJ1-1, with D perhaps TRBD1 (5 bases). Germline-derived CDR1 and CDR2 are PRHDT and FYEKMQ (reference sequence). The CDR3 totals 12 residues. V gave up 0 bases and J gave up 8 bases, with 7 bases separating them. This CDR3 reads CASSLGRTEAFF. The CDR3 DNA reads TGTGCCAGCAGCTTAGGTCGGACAGAAGCTTTCTTT.

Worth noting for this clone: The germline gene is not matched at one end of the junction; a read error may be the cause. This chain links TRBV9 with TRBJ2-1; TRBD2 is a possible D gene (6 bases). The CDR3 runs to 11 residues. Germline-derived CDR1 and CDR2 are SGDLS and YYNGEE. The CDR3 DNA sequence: TGTGCCAGCAGCCAGGAGGGGACTCCCCTCTTC. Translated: CASSQEGTPLF.

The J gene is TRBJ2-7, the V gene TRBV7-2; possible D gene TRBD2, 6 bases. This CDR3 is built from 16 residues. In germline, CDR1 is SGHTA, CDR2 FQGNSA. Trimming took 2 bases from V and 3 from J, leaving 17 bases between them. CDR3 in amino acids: CASSLQLAVLGYEQYF. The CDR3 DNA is TGTGCCAGCAGCTTACAGTTAGCGGTATTGGGCTACGAGCAGTACTTC. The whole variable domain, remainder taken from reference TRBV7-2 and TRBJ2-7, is GAGVSQSPSNKVTEKGKDVELRCDPISGHTALYWYRQSLGQGLEFLIYFQGNSAPDKSGLPSDRFSAERTGGSVSTLTIQRTQQEDSAVYLCASSLQLAVLGYEQYFGPGTRLTVT.

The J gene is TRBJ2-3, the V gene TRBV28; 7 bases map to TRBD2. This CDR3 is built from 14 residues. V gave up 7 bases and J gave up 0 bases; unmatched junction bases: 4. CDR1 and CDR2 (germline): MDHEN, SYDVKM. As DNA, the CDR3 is TGTGCCAGCACCTGGACTAGAAGCACAGATACGCAGTATTTT. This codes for CASTWTRSTDTQYF.

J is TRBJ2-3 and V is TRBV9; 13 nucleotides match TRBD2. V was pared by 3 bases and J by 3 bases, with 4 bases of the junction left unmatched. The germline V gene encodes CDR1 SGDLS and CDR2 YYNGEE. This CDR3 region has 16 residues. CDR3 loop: CASSAPGLAGTDTQYF. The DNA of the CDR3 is TGTGCCAGCAGCGCACCGGGACTAGCGGGGACAGATACGCAGTATTTT. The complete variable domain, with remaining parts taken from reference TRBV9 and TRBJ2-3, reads DSGVTQTPKHLITATGQRVTLRCSPRSGDLSVYWYQQSLDQGLQFLIQYYNGEERAKGNILERFSAQQFPDLHSELNLSSLELGDSALYFCASSAPGLAGTDTQYFGPGTRLTVL.

The CDR3, as DNA: TGTGCCAGCAGTTTATCCCCCGCCTACGAGCAGTACTTC. It yields the protein CASSLSPAYEQYF. This rearrangement joins TRBV28 to TRBJ2-7; no clear D gene. Trimming cost V 1 base and J 2 bases, with 6 bases left between them. The germline V gene encodes CDR1 MDHEN and CDR2 SYDVKM. There are 13 residues in the CDR3.

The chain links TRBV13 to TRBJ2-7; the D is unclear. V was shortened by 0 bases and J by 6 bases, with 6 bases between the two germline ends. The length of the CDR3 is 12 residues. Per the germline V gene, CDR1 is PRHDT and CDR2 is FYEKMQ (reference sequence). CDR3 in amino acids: CASSLGRGEQYF. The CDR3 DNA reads TGTGCCAGCAGCTTAGGACGAGGCGAGCAGTACTTC.

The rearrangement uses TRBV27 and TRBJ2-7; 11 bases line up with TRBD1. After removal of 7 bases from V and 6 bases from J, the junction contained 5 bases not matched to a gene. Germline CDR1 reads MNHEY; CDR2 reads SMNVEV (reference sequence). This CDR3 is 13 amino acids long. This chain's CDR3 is CASTPGQGGEQYF. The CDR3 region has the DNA TGTGCCAGCACGCCGGGACAGGGGGGCGAGCAGTACTTC.

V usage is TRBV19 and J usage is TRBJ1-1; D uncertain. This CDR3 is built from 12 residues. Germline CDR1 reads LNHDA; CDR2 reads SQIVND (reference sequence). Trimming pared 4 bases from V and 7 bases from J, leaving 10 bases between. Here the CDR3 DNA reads TGTGCCAGTAGTACCTTAAACTATGAAGCTTTCTTT. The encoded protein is CASSTLNYEAFF.